This T cell receptor beta chain was identified in a study of CD8 T cells in ankylosing spondylitis. Overall study results and limits: Those disease-linked clones were CD8+; they were also relatively rare in peripheral blood. Clones tied to disease were said to be significantly enriched in matched ankylosing spondylitis synovial fluid.

Each TCR beta library was made by quantitative 5'-RACE that incorporated molecular barcodes. Via MiXCR, TCRdb re-called the 5' RACE reads, giving one row per CDR3 protein. Of 90,000 to 100,000 distinct CDR3 sequences listed, about 8.5% are singletons. The CDR3 consists of 12 residues. The germline CDR1 and CDR2 sequences are DFQATT and SNEGSKA (reference sequence). Trimming shortened V by 4 bases and J by 7 bases, and 11 bases separated the two germline ends. This clonotype was detected ten times or more. Its cognate antigen is unknown. This sequence joins TRBV20-1 and TRBJ1-5, with a weak D call TRBD1 (5 bases). The TCR sequence derives from a male donor with ankylosing spondylitis or in good health (not recorded which). Sequencing was performed on blood, either unsorted or a sorted T cell fraction (not recorded which). DNA of the CDR3: TGCAGTGCTAAACCAGGGATCCAGCCCCAGCATTTT. Translation gives CSAKPGIQPQHF.